Listed below are T cell receptor beta chains from one sample, sequenced in a study of cytomegalovirus exposure and HLA in healthy donors. Sequenced by immunoSEQ multiplex PCR; TCRdb stores in-frame clones only, minus some. The sample lists roughly 120,000 clones, 80% to 85% occurring once. The sample taken for sequencing was PBMCs. Receptors originate from a human donor in good health. CDR3s leave out the opening cysteine and the closing phenylalanine or tryptophan.

v_call	j_call	cdr3_aa
TRBV4-2	TRBJ1-1	ASSQQSDRGLTEAF
TRBV15	TRBJ2-1	ATSVNDFNEQF
TRBV9	TRBJ2-2	ASTPRQGNTGELF
TRBV11-2	TRBJ2-7	ASSFGTQSSYEQY
TRBV7-9	TRBJ2-7	SSSLGPDEQY
TRBV5-1	TRBJ2-7	ASRAEGTYEQY
TRBV6-1	TRBJ1-2	ASTGSSNHYGYT
TRBV28	TRBJ2-5	ASSGSGVLQETQY
TRBV5-1	TRBJ2-5	ASRPGGAEETQY
TRBV5-1	TRBJ2-2	ASSFLTGARTGELF
TRBV9	TRBJ1-2	ASSDGETGVIYGYT
TRBV6-5	TRBJ1-6	ASSYRSNSPLH
TRBV4-1	TRBJ2-4	ASSQDQGLGNIQY
TRBV27	TRBJ2-7	ASRGLYYEQY
TRBV27	TRBJ2-7	ASSQTGGPGYEQY
TRBV7-2	TRBJ1-3	ASSLAPGQVFGGNTIY
TRBV5-5	TRBJ1-4	ASSLRAGGTNEKLF
TRBV6-5	TRBJ2-2	ASSPGDTGELF
TRBV29-1	TRBJ2-1	SAVPGGYEQF
TRBV10-3	TRBJ2-7	AIITSSYEQY
TRBV6-1	TRBJ2-3	ASSELSRVDTQY
TRBV4-1	TRBJ1-2	ASSQEITVGDGYT
TRBV27	TRBJ1-6	ASSLSSGWSPLH
TRBV10-3	TRBJ1-1	AAGEKEAF
TRBV5-1	TRBJ2-2	ASSTTGGLTGELF
TRBV4-1	TRBJ1-6	ASSQVIGRPLH
TRBV7-9	TRBJ1-4	ASSLGQSNEKLF
TRBV9	TRBJ1-1	ASGRDTLTWAF
TRBV6-5	TRBJ1-2	ASSFPGLRGYT
TRBV6-5	TRBJ1-6	ASSYAPTGGLSPLH
TRBV7-8	TRBJ2-5	ASSLSLQKAPY
TRBV5-1	TRBJ1-1	ASSPGGGWTNTEAF
TRBV28	TRBJ1-4	ASSGPRGTGANEKLF
TRBV9	TRBJ1-2	ASAGGQRYGYT
TRBV6-5	TRBJ1-1	ASSYSGTVGAF
TRBV15	TRBJ2-1	ATSREGVGGAYNEQF
TRBV12-5	TRBJ1-2	ASAPPGGIAYGYT
TRBV11-1	TRBJ2-5	ASSLAPLETQY
TRBV28	TRBJ1-5	ASRTLQDSFGNQPQH
TRBV11-2	TRBJ2-1	ASSPSGGRHNEQF
TRBV5-3	TRBJ2-7	ARSKTGQGSSYEQY
TRBV6-1	TRBJ2-1	ASTAVGDEQF
TRBV6-6	TRBJ2-6	ASRSEVGSGANVLT
TRBV20-1	TRBJ2-2	SATVTGELF